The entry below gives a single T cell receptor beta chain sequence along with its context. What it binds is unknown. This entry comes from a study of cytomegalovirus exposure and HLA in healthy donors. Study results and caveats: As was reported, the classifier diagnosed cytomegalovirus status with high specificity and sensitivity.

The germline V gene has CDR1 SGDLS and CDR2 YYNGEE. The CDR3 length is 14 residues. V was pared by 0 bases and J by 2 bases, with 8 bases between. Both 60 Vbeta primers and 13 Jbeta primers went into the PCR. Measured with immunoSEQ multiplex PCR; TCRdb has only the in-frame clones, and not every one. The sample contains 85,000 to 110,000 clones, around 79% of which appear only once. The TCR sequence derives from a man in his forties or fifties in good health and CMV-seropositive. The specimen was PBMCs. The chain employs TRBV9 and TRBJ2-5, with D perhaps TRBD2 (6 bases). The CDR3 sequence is CASSVGAGQETQYF. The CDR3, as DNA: TGTGCCAGCAGCGTAGGGGCGGGACAAGAGACCCAGTACTTC.